Listed here are 21 T cell receptor beta chains from one sample, sequenced in a study of blood T cell repertoires in COVID-19. Sequencing used immunoSEQ multiplex PCR; TCRdb keeps in-frame clones, though not all of them. The sample shows 190,000 or so clones, more than 70% of them seen only once. Sequenced: PBMCs or T cells enriched from blood (not recorded which). Source of these receptors: a woman aged 18-35 years who had recovered from COVID-19.

The count of this clone is one. This chain links TRBV2 with TRBJ1-4; the D is unclear. The CDR3 consists of 14 residues. Germline CDR1 and CDR2: SNHLY and FYNNEI. The V end lost 8 bases, the J end lost 3 bases, and 13 bases lay between the germline ends. The CDR3 DNA is TGTGCCAGCCGTACCCAGGTAGCTAATGAAAAACTGTTTTTT. It encodes CASRTQVANEKLFF.

This chain uses TRBV5-6 with TRBJ1-1; D might be TRBD1 (5 bases). The V end was cut by 5 bases, the J end by 0 bases, with 11 bases between. CDR3 size: 14 residues. Germline CDR1 and CDR2: SGHDT and YYEEEE. The CDR3 nucleotides read TGTGCCAGCAGTAGACAGATGATGAACACTGAAGCTTTCTTT. As protein: CASSRQMMNTEAFF. The full variable domain, in which reference TRBV5-6 and TRBJ1-1 provide the parts outside the CDR3, is DAGVTQSPTHLIKTRGQQVTLRCSPKSGHDTVSWYQQALGQGPQFIFQYYEEEERQRGNFPDRFSGHQFPNYSSELNVNALLLGDSALYLCASSRQMMNTEAFFGQGTRLTVV.

The chain couples TRBV30 to TRBJ2-7, with a possible D match to TRBD2 (6 bases). Trimming left V 3 bases short and J 2 bases short, with 11 bases between. Per germline, CDR1 GTSNPN and CDR2 SVGIG (reference sequence). This CDR3 has 13 amino acids. Written as DNA, the CDR3 is TGTGCCTGGAGGCGGGACGATACCTACGAGCAGTACTTC. Its protein is CAWRRDDTYEQYF. The full variable domain, rest sourced from reference TRBV30 and TRBJ2-7, is SQTIHQWPATLVQPVGSPLSLECTVEGTSNPNLYWYRQAAGRGLQLLFYSVGIGQISSEVPQNLSASRPQDRQFILSSKKLLLSDSGFYLCAWRRDDTYEQYFGPGTRLTVT.

In this sample, this clone turned up once. J is TRBJ2-7 and V is TRBV7-3; TRBD1 agrees at 9 bases. With 3 bases clipped from V and 2 bases from J, the junction kept 2 bases outside the gene matches. Germline CDR1 is SGHTA and CDR2 is FQGTGA. The CDR3 is 14 residues long. In DNA form, the CDR3 reads TGTGCCAGCAGCTTGACAGGGGGAGCCTACGAGCAGTACTTC. Amino acids: CASSLTGGAYEQYF.

The J gene is TRBJ2-7, the V gene TRBV5-5; 12 bases map to TRBD2. The CDR3 sequence is 17 residues long. Germline CDR1 reads SGHKS; CDR2 reads YYEKEE (reference sequence). V lost 4 bases to trimming and J lost 1 base; unmatched junction nucleotides: 9. CDR3 DNA: TGTGCCAGCAGCCTCAGTGGACTAGCGGGGAGTTCCTACGAGCAGTACTTC. Translating it yields CASSLSGLAGSSYEQYF.

The rearrangement links TRBV11-2 to TRBJ1-2; D is unclear. Looked up from germline, CDR1 is SGHAT and CDR2 is FQNNGV. The V end was cut by 4 bases, the J end by 4 bases, with 16 bases between. The CDR3 extends over 15 amino acids. In DNA form, the CDR3 reads TGTGCCAGCAGCTCTAGTACCCAAGTTTTCTATGGCTACACCTTC. Its translation: CASSSSTQVFYGYTF.

This clone was picked up a small number of times. V is TRBV11-2 and J is TRBJ1-3; D gene uncertain. The V gene lost 0 bases and the J gene lost 3 bases, with 6 bases spanning the gap. The CDR3 extends over 14 amino acids. Per germline, CDR1 SGHAT and CDR2 FQNNGV. The DNA for the CDR3 is TGTGCCAGCAGCTTAGATCGGGATGGAAACACCATATATTTT. This gives the protein CASSLDRDGNTIYF.

V gene TRBV5-4 combines with J gene TRBJ2-1, with 8 bases identical to TRBD1. CDR3 length: 15 amino acids. Germline values: CDR1 SGHNT, CDR2 YYREEE (reference sequence). Losses at the gene ends were 2 bases for V and 10 bases for J; bases not matched to a gene: 11. In nucleotides, the CDR3 is TGTGCCAGCAGCTTAGGACAGGGCGGGGCATGGGAGCAGTTCTTC. This encodes CASSLGQGGAWEQFF.

This chain connects TRBV19 to TRBJ1-2; TRBD1 agrees at 7 bases. This CDR3 spans 14 amino acids. V shed 4 bases, J shed 4 bases, and the junction held 6 bases outside the gene matches. CDR1 is LNHDA and CDR2 is SQIVND in the germline V gene (reference sequence). Here the CDR3 reads CASSTSGTAYGYTF. The CDR3 bases are TGTGCCAGTAGTACCTCCGGGACAGCCTATGGCTACACCTTC. The whole variable domain, filled in from reference TRBV19 and TRBJ1-2, reads DGGITQSPKYLFRKEGQNVTLSCEQNLNHDAMYWYRQDPGQGLRLIYYSQIVNDFQKGDIAEGYSVSREKKESFPLTVTSAQKNPTAFYLCASSTSGTAYGYTFGSGTRLTVV.

This clone is a singleton in its sample. The gene calls are TRBV9 and TRBJ1-4; 8 bases align to TRBD1. Germline CDR1 SGDLS, CDR2 YYNGEE. The CDR3 loop spans 12 amino acids. The junction had 0 bases not matched to a gene; V was cut back by 3 bases and J by 8 bases. This chain's CDR3 is CASSGQGEKLFF. CDR3 DNA sequence: TGTGCCAGCAGCGGACAGGGGGAAAAACTGTTTTTT.

The chain is built from TRBV2 and TRBJ2-3, with TRBD2 identical over 11 bases. CDR1 is SNHLY, CDR2 FYNNEI, per germline. The length of the CDR3 is 17 residues. The trim removed 2 bases at V and 3 bases at J, leaving 7 bases unmatched. The CDR3: CASSEISGGAITDTQYF. The DNA for the CDR3 is TGTGCCAGCAGTGAAATTAGCGGGGGGGCAATAACAGATACGCAGTATTTT.

This clone has a handful of counts. This chain uses TRBV6-4 with TRBJ2-3; TRBD1 might be the D (5 bases). Trimming removed 5 bases from V and 0 bases from J, with 12 bases in between. The CDR3 has 15 amino acids. Germline CDR1 is MRHNA and CDR2 is SNTAGT. CDR3 residues: CASSPTASSTDTQYF. The DNA for the CDR3 is TGTGCCAGCAGTCCGACAGCTTCTAGCACAGATACGCAGTATTTT.

This rearrangement joins TRBV18 to TRBJ1-5; TRBD1 matches at 7 bases. The CDR3 extends over 15 amino acids. After removal of 6 bases from V and 2 bases from J, the junction contained 7 bases not matched to a gene. Germline values: CDR1 KGHSH, CDR2 LQKENI. Here the CDR3 DNA reads TGTGCCAGCTCCGGGGACAGATGGGGCAATCAGCCCCAGCATTTT. It codes for CASSGDRWGNQPQHF.

The chain links TRBV5-5 to TRBJ1-2; D is perhaps TRBD1 (5 bases). The CDR3 spans 12 residues. The germline V gene encodes CDR1 SGHKS and CDR2 YYEKEE (reference sequence). V was cut by 2 bases and J by 4 bases, with 6 bases left in between. Here the CDR3 reads CASSFQGYGYTF. The CDR3 DNA reads TGTGCCAGCAGCTTCCAGGGCTATGGCTACACCTTC.

This chain uses TRBV7-6 with TRBJ2-7, with 9 bases fitting TRBD1. This CDR3 has 16 amino acids. The V gene's germline CDR1 is SGHVS and CDR2 FNYEAQ. V dropped 5 bases and J dropped 0; count of bases not matched to a gene: 8. The CDR3: CASSPTTGGGSYEQYF. CDR3 sequence (DNA): TGTGCCAGCAGCCCGACTACAGGGGGCGGCTCCTACGAGCAGTACTTC.

The gene calls are TRBV24-1 and TRBJ1-5; TRBD1 matches at 7 bases. Germline V gives CDR1 KGHDR, CDR2 SFDVKD. The CDR3 spans 15 residues. Losses at the gene ends were 3 bases for V and 1 base for J; bases not matched to a gene: 2. CDR3 amino acids: CATSDRGRSNQPQHF. The CDR3 DNA reads as TGTGCCACCAGTGATAGGGGGCGAAGCAATCAGCCCCAGCATTTT.

Points on this clone: In the same sample, other DNA sequences code for this CDR3. The chain has TRBV11-2 and TRBJ2-1, with 7 positions matching TRBD1. Germline trimming cut 5 bases from V and 2 bases from J; bases unmatched to any gene: 3. Germline CDR1 and CDR2: SGHAT and FQNNGV. The CDR3 loop spans 14 amino acids. This chain's CDR3 is CASSPGTAYNEQFF. The DNA of the CDR3 is TGTGCCAGCAGCCCGGGGACAGCCTACAATGAGCAGTTCTTC. The full variable domain, its missing parts supplied by reference TRBV11-2 and TRBJ2-1, is EAGVAQSPRYKIIEKRQSVAFWCNPISGHATLYWYQQILGQGPKLLIQFQNNGVVDDSQLPKDRFSAERLKGVDSTLKIQPAKLEDSAVYLCASSPGTAYNEQFFGPGTRLTVL.

This clone was seen once. The chain has TRBV5-1 and TRBJ1-1, with D tentatively TRBD1 (5 bases). V was trimmed by 0 bases and J by 1 base, leaving 13 bases between them. CDR3 size: 16 residues. Germline assignment: CDR1 SGHRS and CDR2 YFSETQ. The CDR3 DNA follows: TGCGCCAGCAGCTTGGAATTCGCAGGGCCGAACACTGAAGCTTTCTTT. It translates to CASSLEFAGPNTEAFF.

J is TRBJ1-1 and V is TRBV5-3; D call uncertain. TRBV5-3 is designated an ORF whose function remains uncertain. The CDR3 contains 12 residues. V gave up 1 base and J gave up 5 bases, with 6 bases separating them. The CDR3 spells CARSLSRTEAFF. CDR3 nucleotides: TGTGCCAGAAGCTTGTCGAGAACTGAAGCTTTCTTT.

The chain couples TRBV12-3 or TRBV12-4 to TRBJ1-2, with TRBD1 as a possible D gene (6 bases). V lost 8 bases and J lost 8, with 15 bases in between. CDR3 length: 12 amino acids. CDR3 residues: CASYGGARGYTF. The CDR3 DNA sequence: TGTGCCAGCTACGGGGGGGCCCGGGGCTACACCTTC.

The chain uses TRBV9 and TRBJ2-7; 10 bases map to TRBD1. CDR3 length equals 15 residues. Germline V gene lookup returns CDR1 SGDLS and CDR2 YYNGEE. Germline trimming cut 7 bases from V and 7 bases from J; bases unmatched to any gene: 14. The CDR3 loop reads CASGVTGGGYEEQYF. The DNA for the CDR3 is TGTGCCAGCGGAGTGACAGGGGGCGGTTATGAAGAGCAGTACTTC.